This TCR beta chain was observed in a study of CD4 T cells in relation to SARS-CoV-2 and coronaviruses listed by TCRdb under 2021. As for the study more broadly: In the ViraFEST assay, PBMCs were grown with antigen for approximately ten days, and TCR beta CDR3s were then sequenced to identify antigen-specific clonal expansions. At the level of individual TCR clonotypes, the study evaluated whether memory CD4+ T cells crossreact between the spike proteins of SARS-CoV-2 and those of common cold coronaviruses. Patient-derived lymphoblastoid cell lines were used to map the HLA restriction of shared crossreactive spike epitopes. Expansion assays from other donors in the study were sequenced with a different, Illumina-based TCR-beta assay. The negative reference condition was either a culture with an HIV-1 Nef peptide pool or a culture with no peptide. The Adaptive Biotechnologies TCR-sequencing kit was used for samples from a few pre-COVID donors and for the naive versus memory experiments, whereas the other data were Illumina-based.

Library prep was done by the immunoSEQ multiplex PCR assay. Concerning the study's data processing: Preprocessing removed nonproductive sequences and CDR3s not starting with C, not ending with F or W, or shorter than 7 amino acids. The MANAFEST web app identified antigen-specific clonotypes based on expansion compared with the reference and other culture wells. A clone was considered positive if the clone showed significant expansion compared with the reference culture in 2 of 3 replicate wells at an FDR below 0.05. Positive clones also required significant expansion versus all other tandem wells and an odds ratio above 5. CDR3 homology was quantified as pairwise Levenshtein distance, calculated with the stringdist R package after three terminal residues were trimmed from each end. This is the immuneACCESS table as TCRdb keeps it, with only in-frame sequences that have V and J called. A part of the clones is gone; compared with another copy, unresolved V genes explain less than half, and the rest is unexplained. V and J calls and clone size follow that table, whereas D and trimming were derived from the DNA. The sample profile shows 18,000 or so clones; over 70% of them were found once. The ten largest clonotypes hold over 20% of the sample.

CD4+ T cells from unexposed donors were collected before the COVID-19 pandemic (2011-2018). After around 11 days of culture, CD4+ T cells were isolated with the EasySep CD4+ T cell isolation kit. As far as cell numbers permitted, CD4+ T cells from unexposed donors were tested for reactivity against SARS-CoV-2 S and N as well as four spike pools from common cold coronaviruses. Approximately 1.8 million PBMCs per well were cultured in IMDM with 5% human AB serum and approximately 10 IU/ml IL-2. Half of the culture medium was replaced with fresh IL-2-containing medium on days 3 and 7. In general, triplicate replicate wells were used for every peptide culture condition. The leukapheresis product for the unexposed donors was obtained through commercial purchase. Ficoll-Paque PLUS gradient centrifugation was used to isolate PBMCs from either whole blood or leukapheresis product. PBMCs were either cryopreserved at -140°C or used fresh in the expansion assay. The QIAamp Micro DNA Kit was used to extract genomic DNA from the CD4+ T cells.

General findings and caveats noted by the study authors: Memory CD4+ clonotypes crossrecognizing SARS-CoV-2 and at least one common cold coronavirus spike were found in about 61% of donors. Pre-pandemic and post-infection samples were not both contributed by any donor, so tracing of the source of pre-existing responses was limited. Small numbers of patients and of tested TCRs were a limitation of the study. Crossreactive clones showed significantly weaker SARS-CoV-2-driven expansion than monoreactive clones, consistent with antigenic imprinting. Crossreactivity analysis centred on spike protein, so crossreactivity against other viral proteins was not assessed.

This clone was seen a handful of times. Its antigen is unknown. Nothing much larger sits one base from this clone, and base qualities are not available. The CDR3 sequence holds 15 residues, the cysteine and phenylalanine included. Only the CDR3 DNA stays, 45 bases, in frame from base 1. CDR1 and CDR2 (MGHDK, SYGVNS) derive from the germline V gene. Trimming at the junction amounts to 3 bases on V and 4 bases on J, and the germline ends lie 12 bases apart. The rearranged chain carries TRBV25-1 and TRBJ2-2; the D match is possibly TRBD1 or TRBD2, with 6 bases aligned in each. Sequencing was done on a sample of CD4+ T cells from PBMCs, cultured in vitro. This TCR came from a human donor in good health. The nucleotides read TGTGCCAGCAGTGAGCCCGGGGGCTTCACCGGGGAGCTGTTTTTT. This sequence encodes CASSEPGGFTGELFF.